The source of this TCR beta chain is a study of blood T cell repertoires in COVID-19. The wider study: Sample material is recorded as cDNA or gDNA derived from T cells, B-cell-depleted T cells, or PBMCs.

From germline, CDR1 is ENHRY and CDR2 SYGVKD. The V end was cut by 0 bases, the J end by 1 base, with 4 bases between. The CDR3 is 15 residues long. This clone showed up just once. Authors' analysis steps: Using reference gene primer amplification, nucleated cell counts were estimated. Produced via immunoSEQ multiplex PCR; TCRdb's table is partial and in-frame only. V and J calls and clone size are given by that table; D and trimming were obtained from the DNA. The sample lists tens of thousands of clones, 89% occurring once. The receptor comes from a man aged 55 to 69 with active COVID-19. The V gene is TRBV10-3, the J gene TRBJ1-6; no reliable D call. The sample taken for sequencing was peripheral blood. The CDR3 nucleotides read TGTGCCATCAGTGAGTCGTTATCCTATAATTCACCCCTCCACTTT. It is translated as CAISESLSYNSPLHF.